The sequence of this T cell receptor beta chain was determined in a study of shared clonotypes between healthy human individuals. A remark on this clone: Its antigen is not identified.

Assay: immunoSEQ multiplex PCR; the TCRdb copy retains only in-frame clones and omits some. This table holds 700,000 or so clones, less than 80% found once. V shed 5 bases and J shed 5 bases, with 16 bases lying between them. CDR3 length: 14 amino acids. Per germline, CDR1 GTSNPN and CDR2 SVGIG (reference sequence). Each sample came from a Caucasian adult donor living in Nashville, Tennessee. General study findings and limits: Read depth was anticipated to influence clonotype sharing among donors. In a few donors, approximately 5% of naive CD4 clonotypes appeared in common.

Material: memory CD4+ T cells sorted from blood. Subset of the sample: CD45RA-negative fraction. The J gene is TRBJ1-5, the V gene TRBV30, with a possible D match to TRBD1 (5 bases). The origin of this receptor is a woman in her 30s in good health. The CDR3 sequence is CAWGQGLSYQPQHF. In nucleotides, the CDR3 is TGTGCCTGGGGGCAGGGTTTATCGTATCAGCCCCAGCATTTT.